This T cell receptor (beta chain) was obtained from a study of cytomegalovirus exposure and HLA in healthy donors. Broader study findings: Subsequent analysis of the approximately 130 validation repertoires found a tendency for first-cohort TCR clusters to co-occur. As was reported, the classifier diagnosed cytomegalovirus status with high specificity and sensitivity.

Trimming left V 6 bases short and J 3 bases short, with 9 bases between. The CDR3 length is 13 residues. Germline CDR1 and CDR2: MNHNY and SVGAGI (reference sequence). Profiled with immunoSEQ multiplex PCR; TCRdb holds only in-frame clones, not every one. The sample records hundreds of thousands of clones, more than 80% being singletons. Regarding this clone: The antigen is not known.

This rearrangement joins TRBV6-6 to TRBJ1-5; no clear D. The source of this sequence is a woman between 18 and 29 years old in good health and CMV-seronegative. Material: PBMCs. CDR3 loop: CASSPLSNQPQHF. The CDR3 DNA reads TGTGCCAGCAGCCCTCTGTCCAATCAGCCCCAGCATTTT.